Sequencing of this T cell receptor beta chain was carried out in a study of shared T cell receptors in the human thymus. The protocol was immunoSEQ multiplex PCR, while the TCRdb copy is restricted to in-frame clones and leaves out a portion. The sample has over 650,000 clones, approximately 87% seen once. The ends were cut back, 6 bases at V and 3 bases at J, with 11 bases in the middle. CDR3 length: 13 residues. Looked up from germline, CDR1 is SGHNT and CDR2 is YYREEE (reference sequence). This sample also appeared in a second study, on human thymus T cells. As that report states: Resections from corrective heart surgery provided thymus tissue.

The sequence was obtained from a boy in the first two years of life with a congenital heart defect. Specimen: thymocytes. V usage is TRBV5-4 and J usage is TRBJ2-3, with D hard to call. CDR3 loop: CASTSEETDTQYF. For the CDR3, the DNA is TGTGCCAGCACCTCAGAGGAAACAGATACGCAGTATTTT.